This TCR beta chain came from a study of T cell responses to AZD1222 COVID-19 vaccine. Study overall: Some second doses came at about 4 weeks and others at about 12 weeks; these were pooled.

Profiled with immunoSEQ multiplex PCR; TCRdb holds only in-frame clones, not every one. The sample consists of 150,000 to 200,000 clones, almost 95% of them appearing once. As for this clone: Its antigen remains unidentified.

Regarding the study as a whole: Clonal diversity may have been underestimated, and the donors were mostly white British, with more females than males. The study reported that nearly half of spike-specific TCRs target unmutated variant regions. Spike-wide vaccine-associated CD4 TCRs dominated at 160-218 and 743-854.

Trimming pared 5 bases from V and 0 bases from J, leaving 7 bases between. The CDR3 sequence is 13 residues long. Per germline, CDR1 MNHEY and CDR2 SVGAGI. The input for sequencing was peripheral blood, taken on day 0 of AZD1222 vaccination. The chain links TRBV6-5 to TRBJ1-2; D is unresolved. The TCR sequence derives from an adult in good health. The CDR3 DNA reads TGTGCCAGCAGTCAACCCGCTAACTATGGCTACACCTTC. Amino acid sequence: CASSQPANYGYTF.